A selection of T cell receptor beta chains follows, all from one sample in a study of blood T cells in healthy people across ages. TCRdb reprocessed the 5' RACE reads via MiXCR and lists one record per CDR3 protein. In the table there are about 1,400,000 distinct CDR3 sequences, approximately 63% of which are singletons. Input material: blood. The origin of the receptors is a man aged 18 to 30 in good health. Both conserved end residues are part of each CDR3.

15	TRBV7-2	TRBJ1-5	CASSLGRGHAQPQHF
17	TRBV3-1	TRBJ2-3	CASSQDPPSGGTDTQYF
15	TRBV6-5	TRBJ2-3	CASNPSVWGTDTQYF
14	TRBV7-9	TRBJ2-7	CASSLQQGRYEQYF
15	TRBV6-6	TRBJ2-3	CASSIPLAGEDTQYF
15	TRBV28	TRBJ2-5	CASSFEIKPSETQYF
13	TRBV25-1	TRBJ1-4	CASSGVVIEKLFF
11	TRBV10-2	NA	CASSDNDWQYF
12	TRBV2	TRBJ1-4	CASNIRNEKLFF
12	TRBV9	TRBJ1-2	CASSVEGYGYTF
14	TRBV9	TRBJ2-3	CASSEGAVSDTQYF
20	TRBV7-8	NA	CASSLGFVSSGRKGDYEQYF
11	TRBV29-1	TRBJ2-1	CSMGGTGEGFF
13	TRBV29-1	TRBJ2-2	CSVSLQNTGELVF
15	TRBV5-1	TRBJ2-7	CASSFSGTGSDNRYF
17	TRBV7-9	TRBJ2-3	CASSLSTSGYSTDTQYF
15	TRBV7-2	NA	CASSLYQGTLDEQYF
13	TRBV29-1	TRBJ1-1	CSVETAPNTEAFF
16	TRBV4-3	TRBJ2-7	CASSQDAGGRSYEQYF
15	TRBV12-3/TRBV12-4	NA	CASSLGGGLAGEQYF
14	TRBV10-1	TRBJ2-7	CASGLGVRNYEQYF